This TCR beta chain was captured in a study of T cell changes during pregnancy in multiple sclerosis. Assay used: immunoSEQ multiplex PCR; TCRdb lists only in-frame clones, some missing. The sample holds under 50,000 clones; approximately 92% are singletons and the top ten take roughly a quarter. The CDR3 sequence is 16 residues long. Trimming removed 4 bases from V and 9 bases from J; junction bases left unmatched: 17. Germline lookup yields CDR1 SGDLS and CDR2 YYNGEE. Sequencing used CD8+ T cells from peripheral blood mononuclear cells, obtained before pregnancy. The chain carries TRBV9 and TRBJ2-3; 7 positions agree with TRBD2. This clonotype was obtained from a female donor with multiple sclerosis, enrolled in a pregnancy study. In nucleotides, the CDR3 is TGTGCCAGCAGCCCGGGGGAGGGTCCGATTAGGAACACGCAGTATTTT. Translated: CASSPGEGPIRNTQYF.